Below, 10 T cell receptor beta chains from the same sample are listed, as sequenced in a study of T-cell memory formation after mild COVID-19. TCRdb passed the 5' RACE reads through MiXCR, listing each CDR3 protein once. The top ten hold 12% of the sample, which has hundreds of thousands of distinct CDR3 sequences, more than 15% seen once. What was sequenced was PBMCs or a T cell subset sorted from them (not recorded which). The receptors originated from an adult woman who had mild COVID-19 (a few samples of this study predate the infection). Cell type and time point are not known.

Only a few counts were recorded for this clonotype. This chain links TRBV15 with TRBJ2-5, with D perhaps matching TRBD1 (5 bases). The CDR3 is 17 amino acids. Germline V gives CDR1 LNHNV, CDR2 YYDKDF (reference sequence). V was cut by 0 bases and J by 1 base, with 15 bases left in between. The CDR3 loop reads CATSRDQGSRFQETQYF. Written as DNA, the CDR3 is TGTGCCACCAGCAGAGATCAGGGCAGTAGATTCCAAGAGACCCAGTACTTC.

The chain recombines TRBV20-1 with TRBJ2-1, with 8 bases identical to TRBD2. Germline CDR1 reads DFQATT; CDR2 reads SNEGSKA (reference sequence). The CDR3 is made up of 12 amino acids. The J segment lost 7 bases and the V segment lost 4 bases, leaving 3 bases of the junction unmatched. CDR3: CSATGGGNEQFF. The CDR3, as DNA: TGCAGTGCTACTGGCGGGGGGAATGAGCAGTTCTTC.

In this sample, this clonotype turned up a few times. The chain has TRBV7-2 and TRBJ2-5; 7 bases are a match to TRBD1. Germline CDR1 SGHTA, CDR2 FQGNSA. The trim removed 4 bases at V and 4 bases at J, leaving 9 bases unmatched. The CDR3 consists of 15 residues. As DNA, the CDR3 is TGTGCCAGCAGCTCTACAGGGGTTGGGGGAGAGACCCAGTACTTC. The encoded protein is CASSSTGVGGETQYF.

This clonotype was seen ten or more times. The CDR3 bases are TGTGCCAGCAGCCGGACCCTAGACGATGTGGATGAGCAGTTCTTC. Translation gives CASSRTLDDVDEQFF. The gene calls are TRBV7-2 and TRBJ2-1; D call uncertain. CDR1 SGHTA and CDR2 FQGNSA come from the germline V gene. There are 15 residues in the CDR3. V lost 5 bases and J 8 bases, leaving 19 bases between the germline ends.

This clonotype was recorded many times. The chain carries TRBV7-7 and TRBJ2-2; 9 nucleotides line up with TRBD1. This CDR3 contains 18 residues. Germline V gene sequence: CDR1 SSHAT, CDR2 FNYEAQ (reference sequence). Germline trimming cut 5 bases from V and 1 base from J; bases unmatched to any gene: 11. CDR3 DNA: TGTGCCAGCAGCCCCGTTCCGGGACAGGGTTTGAACACCGGGGAGCTGTTTTTT. Translated: CASSPVPGQGLNTGELFF.

This clonotype has only a few counts. V and J are TRBV18 and TRBJ2-7; D gene unclear. Germline lookup yields CDR1 KGHSH and CDR2 LQKENI. V was pared by 0 bases and J by 2 bases, with 14 bases between. The CDR3 sequence is 16 residues long. This chain's CDR3 is CASSPPERVKPYEQYF. For the CDR3, the DNA is TGTGCCAGCTCACCACCGGAACGGGTTAAGCCCTACGAGCAGTACTTC.

The V gene is TRBV6-2 or TRBV6-3, the J gene TRBJ1-1; D gene ambiguous. The CDR3 contains 14 residues. V dropped 2 bases and J dropped 3 bases, with 10 bases sitting between them. CDR1 is MNHEY, CDR2 SVGEGT, per germline. Here the CDR3 DNA reads TGTGCCAGCAGTTACGTGGTGGGAGACACTGAAGCTTTCTTT. Translating it yields CASSYVVGDTEAFF.

For this clonotype: Compared with germline, one end of the junction differs, possibly owing to a read error. The rearrangement joins TRBV6-5 to TRBJ1-2; perhaps TRBD1 as D (6 bases). The CDR3 is 16 residues long. The germline V gene has CDR1 MNHEY and CDR2 SVGAGI. The CDR3 region has the DNA TGTGCCATCAGTAATCCAGGGGAAAGCTGTTCCTATGGCTACACCTTC. It specifies CAISNPGESCSYGYTF.

This clonotype was counted a few times. The chain joins TRBV21-1 to TRBJ2-7; the D call of TRBD2 is as the table states it, not checked on the DNA. TRBV21-1 has pseudogene status. The CDR3 loop spans 14 amino acids. The CDR3 reads CASSNPAGGYEQYF. The DNA for the CDR3 is TGTGCCAGCAGCAATCCTGCGGGGGGCTACGAGCAGTACTTC.

The chain joins TRBV9 to TRBJ2-2; no clear D gene. The CDR3 has 15 amino acids. CDR1 is SGDLS, CDR2 YYNGEE, per germline. The germline V and J ends were trimmed by 0 bases and 1 base, with 7 bases remaining between them. CDR3 nucleotide sequence: TGTGCCAGCAGCGTAGGGCAGGTGAACACCGGGGAGCTGTTTTTT. It encodes CASSVGQVNTGELFF.